The clone carrying this T cell receptor (beta chain) has only one observation. Its antigen remains unidentified. This record belongs to a study of cytomegalovirus exposure and HLA in healthy donors. The overall study: Earlier, 90 million to 140 million unique TCR beta sequences were recovered from approximately 200 million T cells by an analysis. The study, taken as a whole, reports: Roughly even sequencing depth across donors was the assumption behind the presence/absence analyses. The later analysis indicated that the majority of CMV-associated TCR beta chains appeared HLA-restricted.

CDR3 size: 15 residues. Looked up from germline, CDR1 is KGHSH and CDR2 is LQKENI. Trimming removed 8 bases at V and 6 bases at J, with 17 bases between. The PCR employed 60 Vbeta primers together with 13 Jbeta primers. Original data processing: In a later analysis, approximately 73 million unique TCR beta chains included roughly 11 million shared by two or more donors. Sequenced by immunoSEQ multiplex PCR; TCRdb stores in-frame clones only, minus some. Clone size and the V and J calls come from that table; the DNA yielded D and trimming. The data contain 50,000 or so clones, approximately 70% of them seen just once; the ten biggest clones take up 2.5% to 3%.

The sequence derives from a man aged 18-30 years in good health and CMV-seronegative. The chain combines TRBV18 with TRBJ1-6; no clear D gene. Sequenced material: PBMCs. The CDR3 nucleotides read TGTGCCAGCGTCTCAGTGATATCTAGTAATTCACCCCTCCACTTT. Protein: CASVSVISSNSPLHF.